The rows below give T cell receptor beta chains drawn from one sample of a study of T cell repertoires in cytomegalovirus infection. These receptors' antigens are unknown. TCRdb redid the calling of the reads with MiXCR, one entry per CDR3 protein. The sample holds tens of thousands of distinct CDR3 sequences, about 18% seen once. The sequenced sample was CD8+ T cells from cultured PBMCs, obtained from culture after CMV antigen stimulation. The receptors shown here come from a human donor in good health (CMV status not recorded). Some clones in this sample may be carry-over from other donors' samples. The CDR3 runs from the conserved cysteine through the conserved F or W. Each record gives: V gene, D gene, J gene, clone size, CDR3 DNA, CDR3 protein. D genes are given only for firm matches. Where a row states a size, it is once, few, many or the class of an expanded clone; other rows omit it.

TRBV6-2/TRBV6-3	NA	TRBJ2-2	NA	TGTGCCAGCAGTTACACAGCTTACACCGGGGAGCTGTTTTTT	CASSYTAYTGELFF
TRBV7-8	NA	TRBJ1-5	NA	TGTGCCAGCAGCTACGACGGTCGTGATTTAAATCAGCCCCAGCATTTT	CASSYDGRDLNQPQHF
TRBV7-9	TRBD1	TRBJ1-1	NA	TGTGCCAGCAGCGACCCAGGGGGCGATGAAGCTTTCTTT	CASSDPGGDEAFF
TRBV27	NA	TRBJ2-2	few	TGTGCCAGCAGTTTAGGAGGGGCCGAGCTGTTTTTT	CASSLGGAELFF
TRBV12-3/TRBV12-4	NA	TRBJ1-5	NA	TGTGCCAGCAGTCCGCCGGGGGCAGTTCAGCCCCAGCATTTT	CASSPPGAVQPQHF
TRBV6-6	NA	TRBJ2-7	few	TGTGCCAGCAGTTCTTACAGGGACGAGCAGTACTTC	CASSSYRDEQYF
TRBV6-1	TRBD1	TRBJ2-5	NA	TGTGCCAGCAGTGTCCTGACAGGGGCGGGGGAGACCCAGTACTTC	CASSVLTGAGETQYF
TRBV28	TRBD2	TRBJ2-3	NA	TGTGCCAGCAGTTTATATGGGGGACGGTTGGGCCGGGGGGCAGATACGCAGTATTTT	CASSLYGGRLGRGADTQYF
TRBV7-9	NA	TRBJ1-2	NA	TGTGCCAGCAGCGAAGGACCCAAGTGGGGCTATGGCTACACCTTC	CASSEGPKWGYGYTF
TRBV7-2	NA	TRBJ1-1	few	TGTGCCAGCAGCTTACGGGTCTTTACTGAAGCTTTCTTT	CASSLRVFTEAFF
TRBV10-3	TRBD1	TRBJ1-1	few	TGTGCCATCAGTGAGCGGGGTACAGGGGGCGCTTCTTGGAACACTGAAGCTTTCTTT	CAISERGTGGASWNTEAFF
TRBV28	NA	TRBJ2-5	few	TGTGCCAGCAGTTGGAGCAGGCCTCAAGAGACCCAGTACTTC	CASSWSRPQETQYF
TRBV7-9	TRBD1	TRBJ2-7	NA	TGTGCCACCTTCCCGGGACAGGGCTACGAGCAGTACTTC	CATFPGQGYEQYF
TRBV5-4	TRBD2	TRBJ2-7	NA	TGTGCCAGCAGCCCCGGGACTAGCGGGGGGGCCTCCTACGAGCAGTACTTC	CASSPGTSGGASYEQYF
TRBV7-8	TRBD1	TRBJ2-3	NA	TGTGCCAGCAGCAGAAGGGGGCAGGGCACAGATACGCAGTATTTT	CASSRRGQGTDTQYF
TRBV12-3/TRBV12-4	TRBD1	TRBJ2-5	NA	TGTGCCAGCAGTTTAGTCCCAGGGGGTGAGACCCAGTACTTC	CASSLVPGGETQYF
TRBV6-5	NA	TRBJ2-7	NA	TGTGCCAGCAGTTACGGGGACACAGTATCCTACGAGCAGTACTTC	CASSYGDTVSYEQYF
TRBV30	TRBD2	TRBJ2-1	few	TGTGCCTGGAACGCGGGAGGGCCAAATGAGCAGTTCTTC	CAWNAGGPNEQFF
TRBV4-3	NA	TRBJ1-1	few	TGCGCCAGCAGCCAGCCCCGAGGGGTTTTCACTGAAGCTTTCTTT	CASSQPRGVFTEAFF
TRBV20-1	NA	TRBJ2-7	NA	TGCAGTGCTTCCGCCCAGTCCTACGAGCAGTACTTC	CSASAQSYEQYF
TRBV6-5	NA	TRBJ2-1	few	TGTGCCAGCAGTTACAGCGAAACATTGGGCAGTGAGCAGTTCTTC	CASSYSETLGSEQFF
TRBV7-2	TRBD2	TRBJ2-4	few	TGTGCCAGCAGCTTACGGCGGGAGGGGCCCCTAGCCAAAAACATTCAGTACTTC	CASSLRREGPLAKNIQYF
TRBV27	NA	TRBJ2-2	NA	TGTGCCAGCAGTTTATCGATCACCGGGGAGCTGTTTTTT	CASSLSITGELFF
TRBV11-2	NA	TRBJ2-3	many	TGTGCCAGCAGCCTTACAGATACGCAGTATTTT	CASSLTDTQYF
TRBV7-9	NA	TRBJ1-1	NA	TGTGCCAGCACGGCCGGGGCTGAAGCTTTCTTT	CASTAGAEAFF
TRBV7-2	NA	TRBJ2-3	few	TGTGCCAGCAGCTTATATAGTGTATTGGCCGATCGTTTCATAGATACGCAGTATTTT	CASSLYSVLADRFIDTQYF
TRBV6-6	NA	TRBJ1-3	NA	TGTGCCAGCAGTTACGACCTGAGCTCTGGAAACACCATATATTTT	CASSYDLSSGNTIYF
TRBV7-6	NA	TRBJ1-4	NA	TGTGCCAGCAGCTTACTCGACAGAAAACTGTTTTTT	CASSLLDRKLFF
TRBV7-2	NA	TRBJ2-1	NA	TGTGCCAGCAGCCTCCTAGAGCAGGGGCAGTTCTTC	CASSLLEQGQFF
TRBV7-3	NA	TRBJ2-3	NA	TGTGCCAGCAGCTTTGGCGGGGGCACAGATACGCAGTATTTT	CASSFGGGTDTQYF
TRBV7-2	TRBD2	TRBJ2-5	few	TGTGCCAGCAGCCTAGCGGGAGGGTCGGGGGAGACCCAGTACTTC	CASSLAGGSGETQYF
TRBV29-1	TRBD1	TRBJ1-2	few	TGCAGCGTTCCGGACAGGGACAACGGGGGCTACACCTTC	CSVPDRDNGGYTF
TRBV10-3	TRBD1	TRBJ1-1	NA	TGTGCCATCAGTGATTCAGGGGGCACCACTGAAGCTTTCTTT	CAISDSGGTTEAFF
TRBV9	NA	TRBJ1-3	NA	TGTGCCAGCAGCGTAGAGTCAGCGCGAAACACCATATATTTT	CASSVESARNTIYF
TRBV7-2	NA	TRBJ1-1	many	TGTGCCAGCAGCTCCGGCAACTGGAACACTGAAGCTTTCTTT	CASSSGNWNTEAFF
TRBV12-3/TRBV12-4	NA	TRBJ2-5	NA	TGTGCCAGCAACTCCCGAAGACAGGCCCAAGAGACCCAGTACTTC	CASNSRRQAQETQYF
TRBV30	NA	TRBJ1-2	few	TGTGCCTGGAGTGCTGGGAGTATTAGGAGCTACACCTTC	CAWSAGSIRSYTF
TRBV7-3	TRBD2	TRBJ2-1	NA	TGTGCCAGCAGCTACTTACAGCGGGGGCGGAATGAGCAGTTCTTC	CASSYLQRGRNEQFF
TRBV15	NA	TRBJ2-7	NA	TGTGCCACCAGCAGAGAAGGAAGGGAGCAGTACTTC	CATSREGREQYF
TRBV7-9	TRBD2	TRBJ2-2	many	TGTGCCAGCAGCCAAACCAATAGCGGGAGTGGCACCGGGGAGCTGTTTTTT	CASSQTNSGSGTGELFF
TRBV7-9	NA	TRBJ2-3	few	TGTGCCAGCAGCTTAGAGGGCGCCTTGCGCGTCACAGATACGCAGTATTTT	CASSLEGALRVTDTQYF
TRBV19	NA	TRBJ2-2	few	TGTGCCAGTATGGAGAACACCGGGGAGCTGTTTTTT	CASMENTGELFF